Sequencing of this T cell receptor beta chain was carried out in a study of T cell repertoires in cytomegalovirus infection. Study findings and constraints: In two of eight donors, the top clonotype was HLA-C-restricted CMV-specific. Based on cumulative public TCR beta family frequency, carriers of CMV plus the relevant HLA were identified.

MiXCR, run by TCRdb on the reads, gives a single entry per CDR3 protein. Among roughly 230,000 distinct CDR3 sequences listed, 15% to 20% were seen once. This clonotype was observed a handful of times. The antigen is undetermined. This CDR3 spans 14 amino acids. Germline CDR1 SGHDN, CDR2 FVKESK. The V gene lost 2 bases and the J gene lost 7 bases, with 9 bases spanning the gap. The sequenced material came from CD8+ T cells from PBMCs. This TCR was sampled from a human donor in good health (CMV status not recorded). Some clones in this sample may be carry-over from other donors' samples. J is TRBJ1-6 and V is TRBV14; D is possibly TRBD1 (5 bases). The CDR3 region is CASSQRTSNSPLHF. CDR3 bases: TGTGCCAGCAGCCAAAGGACATCAAATTCACCCCTCCACTTT.